This entry lists 24 T cell receptor beta chains sequenced from one sample in a study of cytomegalovirus exposure and HLA in healthy donors. The study ran its PCR with 60 Vbeta and 13 Jbeta primers. Some clones are missing from TCRdb's copy, which holds only in-frame ones; the method was immunoSEQ multiplex PCR. The data show more than 100,000 clones, approximately 80% seen once. Sequencing used PBMCs. These receptor sequences come from a female donor in good health and CMV-seropositive.

This clone was counted a single time. Germline and junction disagree at one end, which may indicate a read error. The CDR3 protein is CASSLAQGVLYSEQFF. Written as DNA, the CDR3 is TGCGCCAGCAGCTTGGCGCAGGGGGTGCTCTACAGTGAGCAGTTCTTC. The chain is built from TRBV5-1 and TRBJ2-1; 7 nucleotides line up with TRBD1. The CDR3 extends over 16 amino acids. Looked up from germline, CDR1 is SGHRS and CDR2 is YFSETQ.

This clone was detected only once. The chain carries TRBV4-1 and TRBJ2-1; 7 bases align to TRBD2. With V trimmed by 0 bases and J by 6 bases, 5 bases remained unmatched. Germline V gives CDR1 MGHRA, CDR2 YSYEKL. The CDR3 runs 15 residues. The CDR3 region is CASSQDMVAGNEQFF. The CDR3 DNA is TGCGCCAGCAGCCAAGATATGGTAGCGGGCAATGAGCAGTTCTTC.

V gene TRBV19 combines with J gene TRBJ2-2; TRBD2 is a possible D gene (6 bases). Germline-derived CDR1 and CDR2 are LNHDA and SQIVND (reference sequence). The CDR3 has 14 amino acids. The V end was cut by 6 bases, the J end by 3 bases, with 11 bases between. The CDR3 protein is CASRRGGDTGELFF. In DNA form, the CDR3 reads TGTGCCAGTAGGAGGGGCGGGGACACCGGGGAGCTGTTTTTT. The entire variable domain, with the rest obtained from reference TRBV19 and TRBJ2-2, is as follows: DGGITQSPKYLFRKEGQNVTLSCEQNLNHDAMYWYRQDPGQGLRLIYYSQIVNDFQKGDIAEGYSVSREKKESFPLTVTSAQKNPTAFYLCASRRGGDTGELFFGEGSRLTVL.

The rearrangement links TRBV6-1 to TRBJ2-7; 9 bases line up with TRBD2. V was pared by 2 bases and J by 3 bases, with 2 bases of the junction left unmatched. CDR1 is MNHNS, CDR2 SASEGT, per germline. This CDR3 is 14 amino acids long. CDR3: CASSELAGFYEQYF. The CDR3 region has the DNA TGTGCCAGCAGTGAACTAGCGGGGTTCTACGAGCAGTACTTC.

The chain carries TRBV7-3 and TRBJ2-2, with 12 bases lining up with TRBD2. Germline V gene sequence: CDR1 SGHTA, CDR2 FQGTGA. This CDR3 has 15 residues. V shed 5 bases and J 6 bases; nucleotides not matched to a gene: 4. The CDR3: CASSASGGVSGELFF. For the CDR3, the DNA is TGTGCCAGCAGCGCTAGCGGGGGGGTATCCGGGGAGCTGTTTTTT.

The chain employs TRBV4-1 and TRBJ1-1, with 9 nucleotides matching TRBD1. The V segment lost 4 bases and the J segment 11 bases; nucleotides outside the gene matches: 11. Germline loops: CDR1 MGHRA, CDR2 YSYEKL. The CDR3 length is 14 residues. This CDR3 reads CASSRPGQGMFAFF. DNA for the CDR3: TGCGCCAGCAGCCGGCCGGGACAGGGTATGTTTGCTTTCTTT.

The chain employs TRBV30 and TRBJ2-7; 8 bases are shared with TRBD2. Trimming cost V 7 bases and J 3 bases; bases outside gene matches: 11. This CDR3 spans 14 amino acids. From germline, CDR1 is GTSNPN and CDR2 SVGIG (reference sequence). The DNA of the CDR3 is TGTGCCTCACTGGGCGGGGGGAGATACTACGAGCAGTACTTC. Protein: CASLGGGRYYEQYF.

V usage is TRBV27 and J usage is TRBJ2-7, with 8 bases aligning to TRBD1. V shed 5 bases, J shed 4 bases, and the junction held 13 bases outside the gene matches. CDR1 and CDR2 from the germline V gene are MNHEY and SMNVEV (reference sequence). The CDR3 consists of 16 residues. The CDR3 DNA follows: TGTGCCAGCAGTACGACAGGGGCGAGATTTTCATACGAGCAGTACTTC. It yields the protein CASSTTGARFSYEQYF.

This clone occurred once. Here the CDR3 reads CASSQVGAYGYTF. The DNA for the CDR3 is TGTGCCAGCAGCCAAGTGGGGGCCTATGGCTACACCTTC. The V and J genes are TRBV7-9 and TRBJ1-2, with a weak D call TRBD1 (6 bases). Trimming pared 5 bases from V and 4 bases from J, leaving 11 bases between. The CDR3 sequence is 13 residues long. Germline loops: CDR1 SEHNR, CDR2 FQNEAQ (reference sequence).

The V gene is TRBV18, the J gene TRBJ1-4; a weak D match, TRBD1 (5 bases). V lost 5 bases and J lost 7, with 8 bases in between. The length of the CDR3 is 12 residues. From germline, CDR1 is KGHSH and CDR2 LQKENI. The CDR3 reads CASSRGSEKLFF. DNA for the CDR3: TGTGCCAGCTCAAGGGGATCTGAAAAACTGTTTTTT.

The chain has TRBV6-5 and TRBJ1-3; TRBD1 matches at 8 bases. This CDR3 has 16 residues. The germline gives CDR1 MNHEY, CDR2 SVGAGI. Losses at the gene ends were 4 bases for V and 0 bases for J; bases not matched to a gene: 5. In DNA, the CDR3 is TGTGCCAGCAGTTCCCTGACAGGGGTCTCTGGAAACACCATATATTTT. Its protein product is CASSSLTGVSGNTIYF.

The chain combines TRBV30 with TRBJ1-3; no reliable D call. The germline V gene encodes CDR1 GTSNPN and CDR2 SVGIG (reference sequence). V gave up 5 bases and J gave up 3 bases, with 5 bases separating them. This CDR3 has 11 residues. CDR3 in amino acids: CAWGLGNTIYF. CDR3 nucleotide sequence: TGTGCCTGGGGCCTTGGAAACACCATATATTTT.

This clone turned up a few times. V usage is TRBV5-5 and J usage is TRBJ2-7; D is unresolved. The CDR3 extends over 14 amino acids. V shed 1 base and J shed 0 bases, with 8 bases lying between them. Germline CDR1 is SGHKS and CDR2 is YYEKEE (reference sequence). The CDR3 DNA reads TGTGCCAGCAGCTTGAAAAGGAGCTCCTACGAGCAGTACTTC. Protein sequence: CASSLKRSSYEQYF.

This sequence joins TRBV5-6 and TRBJ2-6, with D possibly TRBD2 on 6 matching bases. This CDR3 is 14 amino acids long. Trimming stripped 3 bases from V and 2 bases from J, with 6 bases between. Germline CDR1 is SGHDT and CDR2 is YYEEEE. DNA for the CDR3: TGTGCCAGCAGCTGGGGGGCTGGGGCCAACGTCCTGACTTTC. It translates to CASSWGAGANVLTF.

V is TRBV11-2 and J is TRBJ2-3; no firm D call. CDR1 is SGHAT, CDR2 FQNNGV, per germline. V was pared by 1 base and J by 6 bases, with 14 bases between. This CDR3 comprises 15 residues. CDR3 coding DNA: TGTGCCAGCAGCTTAGTTATTCCCCTGGAGGATACGCAGTATTTT. It encodes CASSLVIPLEDTQYF.

This chain joins TRBV5-4 and TRBJ2-3; 9 nucleotides match TRBD1. CDR3 length: 15 amino acids. The ends lost 4 bases at V and 5 bases at J; junction bases unmatched: 8. CDR1 and CDR2 from the germline V gene are SGHNT and YYREEE (reference sequence). This CDR3 reads CASSPIGQGRDTQYF. For the CDR3, the DNA is TGTGCCAGCAGCCCTATCGGACAGGGGAGAGATACGCAGTATTTT.

As DNA, the CDR3 is TGTGCCAGCAGCTTCGGCGGCAGGGCGAACACCGGGGAGCTGTTTTTT. Its protein is CASSFGGRANTGELFF. V usage is TRBV7-3 and J usage is TRBJ2-2, with a tentative D call TRBD1 (5 bases). Germline V lookup: CDR1 SGHTA, CDR2 FQGTGA. V lost 3 bases, J lost 0 bases, and 11 bases lay in between. This CDR3 comprises 16 residues.

The CDR3 spells CASSREGQANYGYTF. The CDR3 DNA is TGTGCCAGCTCCAGAGAAGGACAGGCCAACTATGGCTACACCTTC. The genes are TRBV18 and TRBJ1-2, with 7 bases lining up with TRBD1. Germline loops: CDR1 KGHSH, CDR2 LQKENI. Trimming at V came to 6 bases and at J to 2 bases, leaving 9 bases not matched to a gene. This CDR3 region has 15 residues.

The chain employs TRBV7-2 and TRBJ2-1; TRBD2 matches at 9 bases. CDR3 size: 16 residues. V trimming: 1 base; J trimming: 4 bases; junction bases outside the gene matches: 5. Germline V gene sequence: CDR1 SGHTA, CDR2 FQGNSA. CDR3 residues: CASSLVGGGAYNEQFF. In nucleotides, the CDR3 is TGTGCCAGCAGCTTAGTGGGCGGGGGGGCGTACAATGAGCAGTTCTTC.

V gene TRBV6-5 combines with J gene TRBJ1-1, with D maybe TRBD1 (5 bases). V was clipped by 4 bases and J by 2 bases, with 17 bases between them. The CDR3 length is 16 residues. Germline CDR1 and CDR2: MNHEY and SVGAGI. Written as DNA, the CDR3 is TGTGCCAGCAGTTCCCCGGGACGGACTAAAAACACTGAAGCTTTCTTT. Encoded protein: CASSSPGRTKNTEAFF.

The V call is TRBV9, the J call TRBJ2-3; D may be TRBD1 (7 bases). CDR3 length: 15 residues. V was cut by 4 bases and J by 0 bases, with 12 bases left in between. The germline V gene has CDR1 SGDLS and CDR2 YYNGEE. The CDR3 region is CASSPAGGSTDTQYF. DNA for the CDR3: TGTGCCAGCAGCCCCGCAGGGGGGAGCACAGATACGCAGTATTTT.

The chain uses TRBV5-1 and TRBJ2-7; D call uncertain. The V end lost 4 bases, the J end lost 4 bases, and 6 bases lay between the germline ends. Per germline, CDR1 SGHRS and CDR2 YFSETQ. The CDR3 is made up of 11 amino acids. CDR3 coding DNA: TGCGCCAGCAGCGCGTCTTACGAGCAGTACTTC. Translation: CASSASYEQYF. Drawing the rest from reference TRBV5-1 and TRBJ2-7, the complete variable domain is KAGVTQTPRYLIKTRGQQVTLSCSPISGHRSVSWYQQTPGQGLQFLFEYFSETQRNKGNFPGRFSGRQFSNSRSEMNVSTLELGDSALYLCASSASYEQYFGPGTRLTVT.

The rearrangement uses TRBV19 and TRBJ1-5; D remains unclear. Germline V CDR1 and CDR2: LNHDA, SQIVND (reference sequence). The CDR3 has 18 residues. V was shortened by 3 bases and J by 0 bases, with 18 bases between the two germline ends. DNA for the CDR3: TGTGCCAGTAGTATTGGAGCTCTCCGGGGTTATAGCAATCAGCCCCAGCATTTT. Translating gives CASSIGALRGYSNQPQHF. Full variable domain (remainder filled in from reference TRBV19 and TRBJ1-5): DGGITQSPKYLFRKEGQNVTLSCEQNLNHDAMYWYRQDPGQGLRLIYYSQIVNDFQKGDIAEGYSVSREKKESFPLTVTSAQKNPTAFYLCASSIGALRGYSNQPQHFGDGTRLSIL.

V is TRBV7-2 and J is TRBJ2-5; D remains ambiguous. CDR1 is SGHTA, CDR2 FQGNSA, per germline. The CDR3 is 15 amino acids. Trimming took 5 bases from V and 0 from J, leaving 13 bases between them. CDR3 nucleotide sequence: TGTGCCAGCAGCGCCGTAGCTTCGTACCAAGAGACCCAGTACTTC. Protein product: CASSAVASYQETQYF.